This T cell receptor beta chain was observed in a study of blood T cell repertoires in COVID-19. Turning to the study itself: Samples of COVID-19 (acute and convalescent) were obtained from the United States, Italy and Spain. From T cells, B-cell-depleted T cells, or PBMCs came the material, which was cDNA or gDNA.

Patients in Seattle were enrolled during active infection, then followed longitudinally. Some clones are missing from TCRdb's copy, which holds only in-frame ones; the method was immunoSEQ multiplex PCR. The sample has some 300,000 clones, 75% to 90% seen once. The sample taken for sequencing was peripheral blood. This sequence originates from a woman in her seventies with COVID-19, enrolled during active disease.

The CDR3 reads CASSLRGTGNYGYTF. For the CDR3, the DNA is TGTGCCAGCAGCCTCCGTGGGACAGGGAATTATGGCTACACCTTC. The genes are TRBV3-1 (or the pseudogene TRBV3-2) and TRBJ1-2, with 9 bases aligning to TRBD1. The CDR3 length is 15 residues. Germline V gene data show CDR1 as LGHDT and CDR2 as YNNKEL (reference sequence). V lost 4 bases to trimming and J lost 5 bases; unmatched junction nucleotides: 8.